This T cell receptor beta chain emerged from a study of blood T cell repertoires in COVID-19. Study details: The United States, Italy and Spain supplied acute and convalescent COVID-19 samples.

Generated by immunoSEQ multiplex PCR, the TCRdb table keeps only in-frame clones and is missing some. The sample holds 350,000 to 500,000 clones, roughly 88% seen once. This CDR3 has 16 amino acids. The V segment lost 8 bases and the J segment 6 bases; nucleotides outside the gene matches: 15. Germline V gene lookup returns CDR1 SNHLY and CDR2 FYNNEI. Which cohort a participant joined came from the clinical history participants gave. The clonotype was recovered from a woman younger than 35 who had been exposed to COVID-19. Sequencing input: PBMCs or T cells enriched from blood (not recorded which). The genes are TRBV2 and TRBJ2-1; 8 bases match TRBD1. CDR3 DNA: TGTGCCAGCGCCCGGCAGGGGGCGCGAATTACCAATGAGCAGTTCTTC. As protein: CASARQGARITNEQFF. The full variable domain, rest sourced from reference TRBV2 and TRBJ2-1, is EPEVTQTPSHQVTQMGQEVILRCVPISNHLYFYWYRQILGQKVEFLVSFYNNEISEKSEIFDDQFSVERPDGSNFTLKIRSTKLEDSAMYFCASARQGARITNEQFFGPGTRLTVL.